Following are 11 T cell receptor beta chains from one sample sequenced in a study of shared clonotypes between healthy human individuals. Profiled with immunoSEQ multiplex PCR; TCRdb holds only in-frame clones, not every one. The sample lists approximately 2.1 million clones, 85% to 95% occurring once. The sample taken for sequencing was naive CD4+ T cells from PBMCs. Sample subset: CD45RA+ positively selected. The receptor set was obtained from a man between 18 and 29 years old in good health. Some clones in this sample may be carry-over from other donors' samples.

The genes are TRBV7-9 and TRBJ2-1; D tentatively reads TRBD1 or TRBD2 (6 bases each). With 0 bases removed from V and 8 bases from J, the gap between germline ends came to 11 bases. The germline CDR1 and CDR2 sequences are SEHNR and FQNEAQ (reference sequence). This CDR3 has 14 residues. The CDR3 DNA reads TGTGCCAGCAGCTTAGCGAACGGGGGCGATGAGCAGTTCTTC. It yields the protein CASSLANGGDEQFF.

The rearrangement joins TRBV30 to TRBJ1-2, with 9 bases fitting TRBD1. This CDR3 comprises 14 residues. J gave up 4 bases and V 0 bases, and 3 bases lay outside the gene matches. From germline, CDR1 is GTSNPN and CDR2 SVGIG (reference sequence). The CDR3 sequence is CAWSVQGASYGYTF. The CDR3 DNA reads as TGTGCCTGGAGTGTACAGGGGGCGAGCTATGGCTACACCTTC.

V gene TRBV4-2 combines with J gene TRBJ2-3; 10 nucleotides match TRBD1. Germline V CDR1 and CDR2: LGHNA, YNFKEQ. This CDR3 contains 19 residues. Trimming cost V 3 bases and J 2 bases; bases outside gene matches: 14. As DNA, the CDR3 is TGTGCCAGCAGCCACGGACCGGGACAGGGGTCCTCTCCCACAGATACGCAGTATTTT. Encoded protein: CASSHGPGQGSSPTDTQYF.

The rearrangement uses TRBV27 and TRBJ2-3, with a tentative D call TRBD2 (6 bases). The V gene lost 11 bases and the J gene lost 0 bases, with 15 bases spanning the gap. The CDR3 covers 14 residues. Per germline, CDR1 MNHEY and CDR2 SMNVEV (reference sequence). In nucleotides, the CDR3 is TGTGCCTCTAAAGGAGGGATTAGCACAGATACGCAGTATTTT. It is translated as CASKGGISTDTQYF.

The genes are TRBV2 and TRBJ1-4; D remains ambiguous. The CDR3 has 12 residues. Germline values: CDR1 SNHLY, CDR2 FYNNEI. V lost 2 bases, J lost 15 bases, and 13 bases lay in between. In nucleotides, the CDR3 is TGTGCCAGCAGTGAATCGGGATCCCATTTGTTTTTT. It specifies CASSESGSHLFF.

About this clone itself: This CDR3 is also generated by other DNA sequences in the sample. This chain joins TRBV5-1 and TRBJ2-1; D not resolved. Germline V lookup: CDR1 SGHRS, CDR2 YFSETQ. The CDR3 totals 15 residues. The germline V and J ends were trimmed by 3 bases and 0 bases, with 10 bases remaining between them. As DNA, the CDR3 is TGCGCCAGCAGCTACGACACGAGCTCCTACAATGAGCAGTTCTTC. Amino acid sequence: CASSYDTSSYNEQFF.

To note about this clone: The same CDR3 is also encoded by other DNA sequences in this sample. V usage is TRBV29-1 and J usage is TRBJ1-4, with TRBD1 as a possible D gene (5 bases). The V gene lost 4 bases and the J gene lost 8 bases, with 11 bases spanning the gap. The germline V gene has CDR1 SQVTM and CDR2 ANQGSEA. The CDR3 totals 12 residues. CDR3 amino acids: CSVGRAGEKLFF. CDR3 DNA sequence: TGCAGCGTTGGTAGGGCAGGGGAAAAACTGTTTTTT.

Turning to this clone: Other DNA variants within this sample encode the same CDR3. The chain links TRBV5-1 to TRBJ2-5, with TRBD1 matching 7 bases. The J segment lost 1 base and the V segment lost 0 bases, leaving 3 bases of the junction unmatched. Germline V gene lookup returns CDR1 SGHRS and CDR2 YFSETQ. CDR3 length: 15 residues. Here the CDR3 reads CASSLVPGGQETQYF. The DNA of the CDR3 is TGCGCCAGCAGCTTGGTACCAGGGGGCCAAGAGACCCAGTACTTC. Full variable domain (rest looked up from reference TRBV5-1 and TRBJ2-5): KAGVTQTPRYLIKTRGQQVTLSCSPISGHRSVSWYQQTPGQGLQFLFEYFSETQRNKGNFPGRFSGRQFSNSRSEMNVSTLELGDSALYLCASSLVPGGQETQYFGPGTRLLVL.

This clone appeared once. The gene calls are TRBV19 and TRBJ1-2; D is uncertain. The germline V and J ends were trimmed by 5 bases and 2 bases, with 18 bases remaining between them. CDR3 length equals 16 residues. The germline gives CDR1 LNHDA, CDR2 SQIVND (reference sequence). The DNA of the CDR3 is TGTGCCAGTAGTTTTACCCCGGGCTCCACAAACTATGGCTACACCTTC. Protein: CASSFTPGSTNYGYTF.

The V call is TRBV7-3, the J call TRBJ1-2; D gene uncertain. CDR1 is SGHTA, CDR2 FQGTGA, per germline. The ends were cut back, 3 bases at V and 1 base at J, with 6 bases in the middle. CDR3 length: 13 residues. CDR3 sequence (DNA): TGTGCCAGCAGCTTCGCTGGTAACTATGGCTACACCTTC. This encodes CASSFAGNYGYTF.

The chain employs TRBV18 and TRBJ2-7; unclear D gene. Trimming removed 0 bases from V and 0 bases from J, with 15 bases in between. Germline V gives CDR1 KGHSH, CDR2 LQKENI. This CDR3 has 17 residues. This CDR3 is CASSPPTRPKTSYEQYF. Written as DNA, the CDR3 is TGTGCCAGCTCACCACCCACAAGACCGAAAACCTCCTACGAGCAGTACTTC.